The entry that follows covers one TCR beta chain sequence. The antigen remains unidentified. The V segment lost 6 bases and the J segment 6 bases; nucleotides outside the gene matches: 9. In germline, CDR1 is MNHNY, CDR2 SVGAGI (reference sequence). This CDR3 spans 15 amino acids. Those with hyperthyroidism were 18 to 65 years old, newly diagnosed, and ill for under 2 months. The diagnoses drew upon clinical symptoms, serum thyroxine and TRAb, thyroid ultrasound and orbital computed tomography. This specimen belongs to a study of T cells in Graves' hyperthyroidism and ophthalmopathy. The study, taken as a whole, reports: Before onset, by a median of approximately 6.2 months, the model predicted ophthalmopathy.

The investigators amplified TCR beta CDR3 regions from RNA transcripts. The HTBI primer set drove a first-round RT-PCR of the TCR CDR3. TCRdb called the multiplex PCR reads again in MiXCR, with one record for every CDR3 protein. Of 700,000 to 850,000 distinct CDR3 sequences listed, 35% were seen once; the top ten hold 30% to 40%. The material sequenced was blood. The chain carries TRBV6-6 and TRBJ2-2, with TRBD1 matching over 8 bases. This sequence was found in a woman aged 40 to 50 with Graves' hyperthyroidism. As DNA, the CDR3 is TGTGCCAGCAGCAAGCCAGGGGGCGTCGCCGGGGAGCTGTTTTTT. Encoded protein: CASSKPGGVAGELFF.